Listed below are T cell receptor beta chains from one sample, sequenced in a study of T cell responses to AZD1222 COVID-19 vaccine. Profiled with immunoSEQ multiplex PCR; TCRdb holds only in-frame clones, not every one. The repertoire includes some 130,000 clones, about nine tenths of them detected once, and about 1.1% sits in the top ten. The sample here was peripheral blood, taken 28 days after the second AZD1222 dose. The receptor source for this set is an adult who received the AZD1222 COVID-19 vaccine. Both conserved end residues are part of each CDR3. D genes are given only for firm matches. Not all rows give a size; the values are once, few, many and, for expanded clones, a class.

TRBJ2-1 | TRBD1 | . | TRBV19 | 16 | TGTGCCAGTAGTCCCTCTCCGGGACAGGGAACCCGCCCCCAGTTCTTC | CASSPSPGQGTRPQFF
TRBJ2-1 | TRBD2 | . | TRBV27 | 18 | TGTGCCAGCAGTTTCAGGCTAGCGGGGGGGCTGTCCTACAATGAGCAGTTCTTC | CASSFRLAGGLSYNEQFF
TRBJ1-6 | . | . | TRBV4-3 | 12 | TGCGCCAGCAGCCCCGACGACAGAAACCTCCACTTT | CASSPDDRNLHF
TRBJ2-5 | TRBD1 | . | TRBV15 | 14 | TGTGCCACCAGCGAGGACAGGGGGCGAGAGACCCAGTACTTC | CATSEDRGRETQYF
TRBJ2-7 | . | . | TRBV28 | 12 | TGTGCCAGCAGTCCCCCTGGTAGCGAGCAGTACTTC | CASSPPGSEQYF
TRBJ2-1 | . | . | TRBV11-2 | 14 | TGTGCCAGCAGCTTATTAGTCCCAACGATTGAGCAGTTCTTC | CASSLLVPTIEQFF
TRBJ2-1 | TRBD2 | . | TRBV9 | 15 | TGTGCCAGCAGCAAACTAGCGGGGCTCAACAATGAGCAGTTCTTC | CASSKLAGLNNEQFF
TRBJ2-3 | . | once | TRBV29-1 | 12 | TGCAGCGTTGTGCCTCAGGAGGATACGCAGTATTTT | CSVVPQEDTQYF
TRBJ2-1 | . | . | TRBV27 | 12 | TGTGCCAGCAACGATCCGGGACTTGAGCAGTTCTTC | CASNDPGLEQFF
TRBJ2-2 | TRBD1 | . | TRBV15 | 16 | TGTGCCACCAGCAGGGCCGGGACAGCAGTGGGAGGGGAGCTGTTTTTT | CATSRAGTAVGGELFF
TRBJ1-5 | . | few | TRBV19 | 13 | TGTGCCAGTAGTGGCCAGGGTAGTCAGCCCCAGCATTTT | CASSGQGSQPQHF
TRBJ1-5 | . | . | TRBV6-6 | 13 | TGTGCCAGCAGTCCCCCGGGTTATCAGCCCCAGCATTTT | CASSPPGYQPQHF
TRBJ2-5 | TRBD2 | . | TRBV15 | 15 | TGTGCCACCAGCGGAAGTGGCGGGAGGAGGGAGACCCAGTACTTC | CATSGSGGRRETQYF
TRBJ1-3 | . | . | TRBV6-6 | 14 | TGTGCCAGCAGTTACTCGGTATCTGGAAACACCATATATTTT | CASSYSVSGNTIYF
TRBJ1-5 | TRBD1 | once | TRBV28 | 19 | TGTGCCAGCAGTTTCCGGGACAGGAGTGTTGTCGAAGGCAATCAGCCCCAGCATTTT | CASSFRDRSVVEGNQPQHF